The present TCR beta chain was sequenced within a study of immune evolution from preneoplasia to lung adenocarcinoma (dated by TCRdb to the early 2020s). For context, the study as a whole: HLA loss of heterozygosity was found in more than 5.5% of AIS, around 14% of MIA and roughly 31% of ADC lesions, and in no AAH lesions. The study used immune gene expression, TCR sequencing and multiplex immunofluorescence to profile the immune contexture of lung adenocarcinoma precursors and invasive adenocarcinoma. Resected precursor lesions (AAH, AIS, MIA) and invasive adenocarcinomas were each compared against paired morphologically normal lung tissue. Sample size was based on specimen availability rather than a prior power calculation. Whole exome sequencing and methylation data from the same cohort of nodules were integrated with the immune data. The overall cohort comprised just under 55 patients with pulmonary nodules who underwent surgical resection. TCR sequencing data were obtained from around 51 patients. The study reported that more than 85 samples were used for TCR sequencing. POLYSOLVER was used to infer Class I HLA alleles from exome data, and LOHHLA was used to detect allele-specific HLA loss.

With regard to this clone: Its binding antigen is unknown. Base qualities are not at hand, and no much larger clone is one base apart.

TCR beta CDR3 regions were sequenced from DNA using the immunoSEQ hsTCRbeta Kit. In the authors' own workflow: TCR sequencing data were analysed with the ImmunoSEQ Analyzer. T cell clonality was defined as 1 minus Pielou's evenness, calculated on productive rearrangements. The inverse Simpson index, applied to productive templates, was used to measure T cell diversity. T cell density was defined as TCR beta template counts normalized to usable DNA, with usable DNA estimated by amplification and sequencing of housekeeping genes. Two-sided Kruskal-Wallis tests were used to compare TCR metrics across histologic stages. The immuneACCESS repertoire file appears here via TCRdb, limited to in-frame rearrangements. These files lack a portion of the clones; in checked studies, under half of the deficit traces to unresolved V genes, and the cause of the others is not known. The V and J calls and clone size are taken from that table; D and trimming were inferred from the DNA. The sample table records 9,000 to 13,000 clones; 70% to 80% of these occur just once. The top ten hold around 4.9% of the sample.

At the junction V is shortened by 8 bases and J by 7 bases, with 14 bases in between. Including cysteine and phenylalanine, the CDR3 has 13 amino acids. Kept here is only the CDR3 DNA, which spans 39 bases and is read in frame from base 1. The germline V gene supplies CDR1 MRHNA and CDR2 SNTAGT. Patients underwent resection in Japan or China between about 2013 and 2018. Histologic diagnosis of each case was confirmed independently by two lung cancer pathologists on H&E slides. To enrich premalignant or tumor cells for nucleic acid extraction, macro-dissection was performed after pathologic assessment. The AllPrep DNA/RNA FFPE Kit was used to isolate DNA from FFPE tissue. The investigation overall reported the following: Because every patient came from Japan and China, how well the results apply to Western populations was uncertain. The findings rested on association rather than direct causation, and larger cohorts with long-term follow-up and longitudinal biopsies were considered necessary. T cell clonality was highest in KRAS-mutant nodules compared with EGFR-mutant or double wild-type lesions. Top T cell clone frequencies were highest in normal lung and appeared to decrease progressively from AAH through AIS, MIA and invasive adenocarcinoma. Clonality was highest in normal lung, while later-stage lesions appeared to have lower clonality but higher T cell density and diversity.

Recombination linked TRBV6-4 to TRBJ2-2; there is no confident call for the D gene. This clonotype was sampled from a person aged 70 to 80 with lung adenocarcinoma. The source material was FFPE minimally invasive lung adenocarcinoma tissue. The label giving this sample's cell subset or site can be read as: micro-invasive lung adenocarcinoma (MIA). Here the CDR3 is given as CASQAVTNGELFF. The DNA reads as follows: TGTGCCAGCCAAGCAGTTACTAACGGGGAGCTGTTTTTT.